Presented here are 17 T cell receptor beta chains from one specimen sequenced in a study of T-cell memory formation after mild COVID-19. TCRdb re-derived calls from the 5' RACE reads in MiXCR, one entry per CDR3 protein. This table has fewer than 350,000 distinct CDR3 sequences, approximately 16% appearing once. What was sequenced was PBMCs or a T cell subset sorted from them (not recorded which). The receptor set was obtained from a man aged 18 to 29 who had mild COVID-19 (a few samples of this study predate the infection). Cell type and time point are not known.

The rearrangement joins TRBV30 to TRBJ1-1, with D maybe TRBD1 (5 bases). There are 13 residues in the CDR3. Germline-derived CDR1 and CDR2 are GTSNPN and SVGIG (reference sequence). Trimming took 0 bases from V and 4 from J, leaving 9 bases between them. The CDR3 reads CAWSVRGGTEAFF. CDR3 bases: TGTGCCTGGAGTGTACGGGGGGGCACTGAAGCTTTCTTT.

The genes are TRBV6-6 and TRBJ2-5; 7 nucleotides line up with TRBD2. After removal of 0 bases from V and 0 bases from J, the junction contained 10 bases not matched to a gene. The CDR3 runs 18 residues. Germline V gene lookup returns CDR1 MNHNY and CDR2 SVGAGI (reference sequence). CDR3 DNA: TGTGCCAGCAGTTACTCATCGGGGGGTAGGTCATACCAAGAGACCCAGTACTTC. Encoded protein: CASSYSSGGRSYQETQYF.

This clonotype came up many times. V usage is TRBV25-1 and J usage is TRBJ2-1, with D maybe TRBD1 (7 bases). The V end was cut by 6 bases, the J end by 8 bases, with 26 bases between. The CDR3 is 17 amino acids. CDR1 and CDR2 (germline): MGHDK, SYGVNS. CDR3 nucleotides: TGTGCCAGCAGGGAGGGGATGGGGGACAGACAAGGTGATGAGCAGTTCTTC. It encodes CASREGMGDRQGDEQFF.

In this sample, this clonotype turned up a few times. The J gene is TRBJ2-2, the V gene TRBV2, with D uncertain. Trimming removed 2 bases at V and 3 bases at J, with 7 bases between. This CDR3 is 14 amino acids long. Germline CDR1 and CDR2: SNHLY and FYNNEI. DNA for the CDR3: TGTGCCAGCAGTGAATCTGTCTACACCGGGGAGCTGTTTTTT. This translates into CASSESVYTGELFF.

As for this clonotype: A much larger clone sits a single nucleotide away, making a read error possible. The chain links TRBV3-1 to TRBJ2-3; D possibly corresponds to TRBD2 (5 bases). CDR3 length: 14 residues. Per germline, CDR1 LGHDT and CDR2 YNNKEL (reference sequence). V lost 8 bases and J lost 6, with 18 bases in between. The CDR3 reads CASGLISGEDTQYF. The CDR3 bases are TGTGCCAGCGGTTTGATATCCGGGGAGGATACGCAGTATTTT.

At least ten counts were recorded for this clonotype. The chain combines TRBV5-5 with TRBJ2-6; D is unclear. CDR3 length: 17 residues. The V gene's germline CDR1 is SGHKS and CDR2 YYEKEE (reference sequence). V lost 4 bases, J lost 0 bases, and 14 bases lay in between. CDR3 sequence reads: CASSPLAPSSGANVLTF. Here the CDR3 DNA reads TGTGCCAGCAGCCCCCTGGCGCCGAGCTCTGGGGCCAACGTCCTGACTTTC.

Concerning this clonotype itself: At one boundary the junction diverges from the germline segment, which might be a read error. This chain uses TRBV7-2 with TRBJ2-2, with a tentative D call TRBD2 (5 bases). Germline V lookup: CDR1 SGHTA, CDR2 FQGNSA. The CDR3 runs to 13 residues. The CDR3 loop is CASSPSLTGEMFF. The CDR3 nucleotides are TGTGCCAGCAGCCCGAGCCTGACCGGGGAGATGTTTTTT. The full variable domain, its missing parts supplied by reference TRBV7-2 and TRBJ2-2, is GAGVSQSPSNKVTEKGKDVELRCDPISGHTALYWYRQSLGQGLEFLIYFQGNSAPDKSGLPSDRFSAERTGGSVSTLTIQRTQQEDSAVYLCASSPSLTGEMFFGEGSRLTVL.

V usage is TRBV6-2 or TRBV6-3 and J usage is TRBJ1-6, with D uncertain. Deletions cut 0 bases from V and 10 bases from J, with 10 bases between. CDR3 length: 14 residues. In germline, CDR1 is MNHEY, CDR2 SVGEGT. CDR3 in DNA: TGTGCCAGCAGTTACTCCTCGGAGGGCTCACCCCTCCACTTT. Encoded protein: CASSYSSEGSPLHF.

The chain has TRBV7-9 and TRBJ2-5; D ambiguous. This CDR3 contains 12 residues. V was cut by 2 bases and J by 3 bases, with 4 bases left in between. CDR1 SEHNR and CDR2 FQNEAQ come from the germline V gene (reference sequence). Here the CDR3 DNA reads TGTGCCAGCAGCTTATTAAAAGAGACCCAGTACTTC. Its translation is CASSLLKETQYF.

There are a few counts of this clonotype. The gene calls are TRBV7-2 and TRBJ2-3, with D maybe TRBD1 (5 bases). Germline values: CDR1 SGHTA, CDR2 FQGNSA. The CDR3 runs 18 residues. The V end lost 4 bases, the J end lost 0 bases, and 20 bases lay between the germline ends. The CDR3 DNA follows: TGTGCCAGCAGCTCTTCTTGGACACTTACCACTAGCACAGATACGCAGTATTTT. It translates to CASSSSWTLTTSTDTQYF.

The chain links TRBV19 to TRBJ1-1, with D possibly being TRBD1 (6 bases). Germline loops: CDR1 LNHDA, CDR2 SQIVND (reference sequence). The CDR3 has 12 amino acids. Deletions cut 8 bases from V and 1 base from J, with 8 bases between. CDR3 protein: CASGQTNTEAFF. As DNA, the CDR3 is TGTGCCAGTGGACAGACGAACACTGAAGCTTTCTTT.

This clonotype has only a few counts. This chain connects TRBV9 to TRBJ2-7, with D tentatively TRBD1 or TRBD2 (5 bases each). The CDR3 is 14 residues long. In germline, CDR1 is SGDLS, CDR2 YYNGEE. Deletions cut 4 bases from V and 2 bases from J, with 13 bases between. As DNA, the CDR3 is TGTGCCAGCAGCTACCGAGGGGATCCCTACGAGCAGTACTTC. It translates to CASSYRGDPYEQYF.

The V gene is TRBV11-2, the J gene TRBJ1-3, with D unresolved. Looked up from germline, CDR1 is SGHAT and CDR2 is FQNNGV. The CDR3 totals 13 residues. The V end lost 5 bases, the J end lost 4 bases, and 9 bases lay between the germline ends. CDR3 DNA sequence: TGTGCCAGCAGCGGGATTCCGGGAAACACCATATATTTT. Translating it yields CASSGIPGNTIYF.

This clonotype was counted many times. The V gene is TRBV5-1, the J gene TRBJ2-5; the D is unclear. The germline CDR1 and CDR2 sequences are SGHRS and YFSETQ. V lost 0 bases to trimming and J lost 1 base, with 7 bases between them. This CDR3 has 14 amino acids. CDR3 nucleotides: TGCGCCAGCAGCTTGGGGGCGAGCCAAGAGACCCAGTACTTC. Amino acid sequence: CASSLGASQETQYF.

V is TRBV20-1 and J is TRBJ2-1, with 8 bases matching TRBD1. V trimming: 5 bases; J trimming: 3 bases; junction bases outside the gene matches: 12. Germline CDR1 reads DFQATT; CDR2 reads SNEGSKA (reference sequence). The CDR3 length is 16 residues. In DNA, the CDR3 is TGCAGTGCTCACCTAAGGGACAGGACAGTCTACAATGAGCAGTTCTTC. As protein: CSAHLRDRTVYNEQFF.

The chain uses TRBV28 and TRBJ2-5, with 7 bases matching TRBD2. The CDR3 sequence is 14 residues long. Trimming removed 4 bases from V and 5 bases from J; junction bases left unmatched: 7. The germline V gene encodes CDR1 MDHEN and CDR2 SYDVKM. For the CDR3, the DNA is TGTGCCAGCAGTTCGGAGCGGGGCCGGGAGACCCAGTACTTC. This gives the protein CASSSERGRETQYF.

A few counts support this clonotype. The V gene is TRBV28, the J gene TRBJ2-5; tentative D call: TRBD1 (5 bases). Germline loops: CDR1 MDHEN, CDR2 SYDVKM. With 6 bases removed from V and 5 bases from J, the gap between germline ends came to 16 bases. The length of the CDR3 is 14 residues. CDR3 loop: CASRASGARETQYF. CDR3 in DNA: TGTGCCAGCAGGGCAAGTGGGGCCCGGGAGACCCAGTACTTC. Filled out from reference TRBV28 and TRBJ2-5, the complete variable domain reads DVKVTQSSRYLVKRTGEKVFLECVQDMDHENMFWYRQDPGLGLRLIYFSYDVKMKEKGDIPEGYSVSREKKERFSLILESASTNQTSMYLCASRASGARETQYFGPGTRLLVL.